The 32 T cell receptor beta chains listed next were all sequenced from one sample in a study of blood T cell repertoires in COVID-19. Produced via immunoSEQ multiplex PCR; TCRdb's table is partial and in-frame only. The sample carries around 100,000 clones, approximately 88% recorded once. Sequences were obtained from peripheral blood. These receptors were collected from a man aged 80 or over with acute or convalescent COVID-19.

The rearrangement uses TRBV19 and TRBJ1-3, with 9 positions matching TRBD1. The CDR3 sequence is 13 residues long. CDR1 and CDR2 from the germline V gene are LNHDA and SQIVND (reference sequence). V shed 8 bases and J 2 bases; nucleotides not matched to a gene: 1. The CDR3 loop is CASRQGAGNTIYF. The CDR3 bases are TGTGCCAGTCGACAGGGGGCTGGAAACACCATATATTTT.

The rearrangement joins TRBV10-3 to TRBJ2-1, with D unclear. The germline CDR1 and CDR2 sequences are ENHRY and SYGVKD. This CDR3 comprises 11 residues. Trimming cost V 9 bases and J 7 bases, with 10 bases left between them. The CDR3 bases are TGTGCCATTTCTATTGAGAATGAGCAGTTCTTC. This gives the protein CAISIENEQFF.

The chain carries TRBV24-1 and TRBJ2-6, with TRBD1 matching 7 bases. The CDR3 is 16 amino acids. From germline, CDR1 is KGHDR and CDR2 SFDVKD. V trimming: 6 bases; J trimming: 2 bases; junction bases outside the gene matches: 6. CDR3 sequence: CATSRTGATGANVLTF. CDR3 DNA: TGTGCCACCAGTCGAACAGGGGCCACTGGGGCCAACGTCCTGACTTTC.

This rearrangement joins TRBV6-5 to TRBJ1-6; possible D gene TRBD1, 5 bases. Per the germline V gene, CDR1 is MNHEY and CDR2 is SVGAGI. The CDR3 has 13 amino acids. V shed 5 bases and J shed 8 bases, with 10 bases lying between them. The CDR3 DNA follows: TGTGCCAGCAGTCAAACCAGGGATTCACCCCTCCACTTT. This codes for CASSQTRDSPLHF.

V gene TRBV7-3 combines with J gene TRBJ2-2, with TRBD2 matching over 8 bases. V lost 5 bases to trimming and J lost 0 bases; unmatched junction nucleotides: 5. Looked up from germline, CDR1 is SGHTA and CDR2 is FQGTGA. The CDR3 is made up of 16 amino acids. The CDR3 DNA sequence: TGTGCCAGCAGCCCCCGGACTAGCCCGAACACCGGGGAGCTGTTTTTT. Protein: CASSPRTSPNTGELFF.

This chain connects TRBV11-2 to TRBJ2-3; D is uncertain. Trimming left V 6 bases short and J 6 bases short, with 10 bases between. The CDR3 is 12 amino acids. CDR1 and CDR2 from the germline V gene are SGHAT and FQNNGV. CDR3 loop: CASSPQWDTQYF. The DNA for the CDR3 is TGTGCCAGCAGTCCTCAGTGGGATACGCAGTATTTT.

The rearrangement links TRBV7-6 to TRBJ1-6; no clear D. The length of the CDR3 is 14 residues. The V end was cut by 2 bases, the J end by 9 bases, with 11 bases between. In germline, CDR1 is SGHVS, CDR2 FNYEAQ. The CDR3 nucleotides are TGTGCCAGCAGCTTATCCCAGGATAGTTCACCCCTCCACTTT. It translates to CASSLSQDSSPLHF.

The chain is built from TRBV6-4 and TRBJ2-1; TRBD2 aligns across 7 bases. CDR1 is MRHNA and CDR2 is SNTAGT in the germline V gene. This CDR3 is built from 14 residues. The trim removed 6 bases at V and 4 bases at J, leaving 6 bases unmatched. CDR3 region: CASRIAGDYNEQFF. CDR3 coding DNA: TGTGCCAGCAGAATAGCGGGTGATTACAATGAGCAGTTCTTC.

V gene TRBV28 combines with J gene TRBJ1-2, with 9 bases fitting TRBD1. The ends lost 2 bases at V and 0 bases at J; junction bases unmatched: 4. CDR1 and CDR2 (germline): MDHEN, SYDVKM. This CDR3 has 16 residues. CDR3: CASSLTGGASNYGYTF. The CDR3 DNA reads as TGTGCCAGCAGTTTAACAGGGGGCGCCTCTAACTATGGCTACACCTTC.

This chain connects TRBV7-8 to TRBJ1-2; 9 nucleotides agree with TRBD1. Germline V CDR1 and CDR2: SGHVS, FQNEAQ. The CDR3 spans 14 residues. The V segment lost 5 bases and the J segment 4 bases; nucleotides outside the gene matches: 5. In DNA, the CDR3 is TGTGCCAGCAGCGCCGGGACAGGGCTCTATGGCTACACCTTC. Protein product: CASSAGTGLYGYTF.

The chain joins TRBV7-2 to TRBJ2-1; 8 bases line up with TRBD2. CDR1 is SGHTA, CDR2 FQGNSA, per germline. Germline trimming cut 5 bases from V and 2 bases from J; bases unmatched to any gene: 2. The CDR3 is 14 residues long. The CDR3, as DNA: TGTGCCAGCAGCGCCGGGAGGGCCTACAATGAGCAGTTCTTC. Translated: CASSAGRAYNEQFF.

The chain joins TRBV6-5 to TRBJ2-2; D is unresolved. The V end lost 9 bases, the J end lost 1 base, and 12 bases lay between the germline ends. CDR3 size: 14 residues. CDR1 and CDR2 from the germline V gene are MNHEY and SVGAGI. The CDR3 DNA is TGTGCCAGTATTAATGTCAGGAACACCGGGGAGCTGTTTTTT. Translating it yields CASINVRNTGELFF.

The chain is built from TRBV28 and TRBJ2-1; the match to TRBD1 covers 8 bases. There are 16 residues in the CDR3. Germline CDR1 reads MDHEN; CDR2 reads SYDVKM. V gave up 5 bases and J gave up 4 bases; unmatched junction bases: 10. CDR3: CASSPTDRGTYNEQFF. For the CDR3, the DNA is TGTGCCAGCAGTCCAACAGACAGGGGTACATACAATGAGCAGTTCTTC.

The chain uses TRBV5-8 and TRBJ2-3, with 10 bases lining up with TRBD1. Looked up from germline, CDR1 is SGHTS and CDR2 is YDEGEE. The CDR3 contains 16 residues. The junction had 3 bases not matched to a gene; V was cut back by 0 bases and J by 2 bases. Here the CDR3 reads CASSLGDRGFTDTQYF. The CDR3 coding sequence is TGTGCCAGCAGCTTGGGGGACAGGGGATTCACAGATACGCAGTATTTT. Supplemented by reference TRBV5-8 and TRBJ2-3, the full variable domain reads EAGVTQSPTHLIKTRGQQATLRCSPISGHTSVYWYQQALGLGLQFLLWYDEGEERNRGNFPPRFSGRQFPNYSSELNVNALELEDSALYLCASSLGDRGFTDTQYFGPGTRLTVL.

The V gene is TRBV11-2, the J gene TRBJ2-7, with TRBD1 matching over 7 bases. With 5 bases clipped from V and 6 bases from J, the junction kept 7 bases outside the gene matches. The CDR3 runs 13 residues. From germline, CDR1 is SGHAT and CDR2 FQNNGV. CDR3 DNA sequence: TGTGCCAGCAGCCCGGGACAGTTGGCCGAGCAGTACTTC. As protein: CASSPGQLAEQYF.

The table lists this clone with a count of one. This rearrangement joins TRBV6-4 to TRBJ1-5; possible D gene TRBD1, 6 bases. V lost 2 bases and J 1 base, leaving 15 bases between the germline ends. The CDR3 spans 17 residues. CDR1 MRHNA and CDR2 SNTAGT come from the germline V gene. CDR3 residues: CASSDDTGFLSNQPQHF. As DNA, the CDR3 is TGTGCCAGCAGTGACGATACAGGGTTTTTGAGCAATCAGCCCCAGCATTTT.

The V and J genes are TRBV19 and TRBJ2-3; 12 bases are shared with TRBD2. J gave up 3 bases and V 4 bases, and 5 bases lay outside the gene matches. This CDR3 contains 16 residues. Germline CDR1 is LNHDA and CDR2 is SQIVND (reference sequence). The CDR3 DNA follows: TGTGCCAGTAGTACCCGGACTAGCGGGGATACAGATACGCAGTATTTT. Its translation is CASSTRTSGDTDTQYF.

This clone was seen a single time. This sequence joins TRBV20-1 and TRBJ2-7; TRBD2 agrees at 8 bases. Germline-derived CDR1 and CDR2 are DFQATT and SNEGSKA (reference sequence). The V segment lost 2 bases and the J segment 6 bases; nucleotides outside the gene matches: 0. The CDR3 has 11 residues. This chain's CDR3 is CSARTSGEQYF. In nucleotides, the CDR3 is TGCAGTGCTAGAACTAGCGGCGAGCAGTACTTC.

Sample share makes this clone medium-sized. CDR3 loop: CASSLSYGTSGRYEQYF. As DNA, the CDR3 is TGTGCCAGCAGTTTATCCTATGGGACTAGCGGGAGGTACGAGCAGTACTTC. This chain joins TRBV27 and TRBJ2-7; 15 nucleotides align to TRBD2. In germline, CDR1 is MNHEY, CDR2 SMNVEV (reference sequence). The ends lost 0 bases at V and 4 bases at J; junction bases unmatched: 4. This CDR3 spans 17 amino acids.

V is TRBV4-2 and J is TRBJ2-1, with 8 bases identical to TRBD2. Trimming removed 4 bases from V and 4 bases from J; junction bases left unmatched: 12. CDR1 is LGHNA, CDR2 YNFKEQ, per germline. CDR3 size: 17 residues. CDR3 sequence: CASSPRLIAGPYNEQFF. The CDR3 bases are TGTGCCAGCAGCCCCCGACTGATAGCGGGGCCATACAATGAGCAGTTCTTC.

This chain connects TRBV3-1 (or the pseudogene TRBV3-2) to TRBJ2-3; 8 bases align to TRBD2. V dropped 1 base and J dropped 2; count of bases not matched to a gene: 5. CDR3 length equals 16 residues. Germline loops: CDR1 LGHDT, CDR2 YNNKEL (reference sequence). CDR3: CASSQVTSGSTDTQYF. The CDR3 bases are TGTGCCAGCAGCCAAGTTACTAGCGGTTCCACAGATACGCAGTATTTT.

CDR3 in DNA: TGTGCCAGCAGCTTGGCCGGCGAGGCCGCACAGACCCAGTACTTC. Its translation is CASSLAGEAAQTQYF. The chain uses TRBV5-6 and TRBJ2-5; D gene ambiguous. Germline V lookup: CDR1 SGHDT, CDR2 YYEEEE. Deletions cut 0 bases from V and 6 bases from J, with 15 bases between. The CDR3 consists of 15 residues.

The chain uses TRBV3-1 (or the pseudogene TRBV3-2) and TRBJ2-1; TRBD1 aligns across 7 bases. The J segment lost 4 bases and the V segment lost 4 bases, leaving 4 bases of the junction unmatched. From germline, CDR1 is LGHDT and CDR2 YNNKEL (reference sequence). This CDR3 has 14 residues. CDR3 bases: TGTGCCAGCAGCCTGACAGGGACGTACAATGAGCAGTTCTTC. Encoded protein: CASSLTGTYNEQFF.

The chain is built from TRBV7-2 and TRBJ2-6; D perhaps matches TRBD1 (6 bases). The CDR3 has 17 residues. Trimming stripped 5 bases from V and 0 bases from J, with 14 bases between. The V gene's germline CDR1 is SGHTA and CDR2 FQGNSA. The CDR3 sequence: CASSKWTVNSGANVLTF. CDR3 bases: TGTGCCAGCAGCAAATGGACAGTGAACTCTGGGGCCAACGTCCTGACTTTC.

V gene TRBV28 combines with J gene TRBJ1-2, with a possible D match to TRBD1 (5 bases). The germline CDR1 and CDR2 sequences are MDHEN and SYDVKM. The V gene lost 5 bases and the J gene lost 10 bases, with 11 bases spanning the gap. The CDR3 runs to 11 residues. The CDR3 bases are TGTGCCAGCAGTGGCAGGGCTTTCTACACCTTC. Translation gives CASSGRAFYTF.

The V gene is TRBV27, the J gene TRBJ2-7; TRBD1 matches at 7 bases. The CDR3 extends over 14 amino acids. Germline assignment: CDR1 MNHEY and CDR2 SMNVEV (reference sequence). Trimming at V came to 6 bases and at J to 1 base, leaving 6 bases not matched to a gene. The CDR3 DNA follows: TGTGCCAGCAGAAACCAGGGACAGTCCTACGAGCAGTACTTC. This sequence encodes CASRNQGQSYEQYF.

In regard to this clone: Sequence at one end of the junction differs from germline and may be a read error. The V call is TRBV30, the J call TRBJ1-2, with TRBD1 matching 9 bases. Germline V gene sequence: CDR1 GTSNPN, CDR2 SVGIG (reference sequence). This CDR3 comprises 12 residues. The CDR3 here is CAWSQTGGACAF. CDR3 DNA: TGTGCCTGGAGTCAGACAGGGGGGGCCTGCGCCTTC.

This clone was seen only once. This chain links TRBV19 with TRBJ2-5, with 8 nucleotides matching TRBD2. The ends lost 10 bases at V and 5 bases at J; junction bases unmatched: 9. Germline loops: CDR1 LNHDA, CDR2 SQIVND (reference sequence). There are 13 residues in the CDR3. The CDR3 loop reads CATSGGPRETQYF. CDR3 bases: TGTGCCACCTCGGGGGGGCCTAGGGAGACCCAGTACTTC.

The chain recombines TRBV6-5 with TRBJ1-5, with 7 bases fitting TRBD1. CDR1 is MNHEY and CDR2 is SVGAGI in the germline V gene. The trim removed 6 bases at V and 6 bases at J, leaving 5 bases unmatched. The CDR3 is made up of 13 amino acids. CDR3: CASSEDRRQPQHF. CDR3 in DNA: TGTGCCAGCAGCGAGGACAGGCGTCAGCCCCAGCATTTT.

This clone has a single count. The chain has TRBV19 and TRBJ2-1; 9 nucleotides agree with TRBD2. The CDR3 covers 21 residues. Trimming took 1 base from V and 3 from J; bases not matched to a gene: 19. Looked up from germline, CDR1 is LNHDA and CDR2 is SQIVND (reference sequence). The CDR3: CASSIVVPSGVGPLSYNEQFF. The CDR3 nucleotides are TGTGCCAGTAGTATAGTCGTGCCTAGCGGGGTAGGTCCGCTTAGCTACAATGAGCAGTTCTTC.

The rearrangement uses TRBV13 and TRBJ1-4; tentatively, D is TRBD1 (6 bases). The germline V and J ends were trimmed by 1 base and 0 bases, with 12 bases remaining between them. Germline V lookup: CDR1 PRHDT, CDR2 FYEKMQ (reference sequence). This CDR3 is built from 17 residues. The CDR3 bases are TGTGCCAGCAGCTTAGCGGGGGGCAGGCCAACTAATGAAAAACTGTTTTTT. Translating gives CASSLAGGRPTNEKLFF.

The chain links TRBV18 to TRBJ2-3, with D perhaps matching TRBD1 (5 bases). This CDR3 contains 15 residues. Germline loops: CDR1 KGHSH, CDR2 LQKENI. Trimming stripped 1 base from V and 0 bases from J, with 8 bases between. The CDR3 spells CASSPLRGSTDTQYF. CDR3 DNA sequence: TGTGCCAGCTCACCACTTAGGGGCAGCACAGATACGCAGTATTTT.